This TCR beta chain originates from a study of breast tumors, draining lymph nodes, adjacent tissues. Study-wide results and caveats: That most tumor T cells come from lymph nodes remained unproven.

Samples came from axillary lymph nodes draining the breast cancer. TCRdb ran MiXCR on the multiplex PCR reads and lists one entry per CDR3 protein. In the table there are a few hundred thousand distinct CDR3 sequences, under 40% of which are singletons. This clonotype was found a few times. The antigen remains undetermined. Relative to the germline gene, one junction end is altered; a read error may explain this. The receptor's source is a female donor with breast cancer. Some clones in this sample may be carry-over from other donors' samples. The sequenced material came from axillary lymph node tissue.

The CDR3 coding sequence is TGCAGTGCTAGAGTTTTGCTAGCGGGCTCCAACAATGAGCAGTTCTTC. The encoded protein is CSARVLLAGSNNEQFF. The J gene is TRBJ2-1, the V gene TRBV20-1, with 8 bases fitting TRBD2. In germline, CDR1 is DFQATT, CDR2 SNEGSKA (reference sequence). This CDR3 has 16 residues.